This entry lists 23 T cell receptor beta chains sequenced from one sample in a study of CD8 T cells in ankylosing spondylitis. Each CDR3 protein gets one entry after TCRdb re-called the 5' RACE reads with MiXCR. The repertoire holds under 150,000 distinct CDR3 sequences, 7% to 10% seen once, with more than 3% in the top ten. The sequenced sample consisted of blood, either unsorted or a sorted T cell fraction (not recorded which). The receptors originated from a male donor with ankylosing spondylitis or in good health (not recorded which).

In its sample, this clonotype was seen many times. This chain uses TRBV6-2 or TRBV6-3 with TRBJ2-1, with 8 bases identical to TRBD2. Germline V gene sequence: CDR1 MNHEY, CDR2 SVGEGT. After removal of 6 bases from V and 7 bases from J, the junction contained 8 bases not matched to a gene. This CDR3 comprises 14 residues. CDR3 loop: CASSREGPRNEQFF. The CDR3 DNA reads as TGTGCCAGCAGCCGGGAGGGCCCTCGGAATGAGCAGTTCTTC.

This clonotype was observed many times. V is TRBV12-3 or TRBV12-4 and J is TRBJ1-5, with 8 nucleotides matching TRBD1. V lost 6 bases to trimming and J lost 5 bases; unmatched junction nucleotides: 6. The CDR3 length is 14 residues. The CDR3 here is CASRKNRGDQPQHF. CDR3 DNA: TGTGCCAGCAGAAAAAACAGGGGGGATCAGCCCCAGCATTTT.

This clonotype was picked up many times. The V call is TRBV29-1, the J call TRBJ2-2; D gene unclear. Trimming pared 4 bases from V and 0 bases from J, leaving 6 bases between. CDR3 length: 13 amino acids. The V gene's germline CDR1 is SQVTM and CDR2 ANQGSEA. The CDR3 here is CSVGQANTGELFF. The CDR3 DNA is TGCAGCGTTGGGCAGGCGAACACCGGGGAGCTGTTTTTT.

This clonotype was picked up many times. The chain employs TRBV7-2 and TRBJ2-3, with D perhaps TRBD2 (5 bases). Germline CDR1 is SGHTA and CDR2 is FQGNSA. The germline V and J ends were trimmed by 5 bases and 2 bases, with 14 bases remaining between them. The CDR3 runs to 15 residues. CDR3 sequence (DNA): TGTGCCAGCAGCCGAGGACTGCCCCCCACAGATACGCAGTATTTT. Translation gives CASSRGLPPTDTQYF.

This clonotype was detected ten times or more. The rearrangement joins TRBV5-1 to TRBJ2-1; 8 bases are shared with TRBD2. Germline CDR1 and CDR2: SGHRS and YFSETQ. The CDR3 is 16 amino acids. V lost 1 base to trimming and J lost 5 bases; unmatched junction nucleotides: 8. The CDR3 bases are TGCGCCAGCAGCTTGAGAATAAATAGCGGGGACAATGAGCAGTTCTTC. It specifies CASSLRINSGDNEQFF.

This chain uses TRBV12-3 or TRBV12-4 with TRBJ2-6; D remains unclear. This CDR3 is built from 13 residues. V lost 8 bases and J lost 6, with 11 bases in between. The DNA for the CDR3 is TGTGCCAGCGCTGTCCTGGAGGCCAACGTCCTGACTTTC. The encoded protein is CASAVLEANVLTF.

This clonotype was counted ten times or more. The rearrangement links TRBV6-5 to TRBJ2-2; D is ambiguous. The CDR3 spans 13 residues. CDR1 and CDR2 from the germline V gene are MNHEY and SVGAGI. The V end lost 2 bases, the J end lost 6 bases, and 7 bases lay between the germline ends. The CDR3 loop reads CASSYTTPGELFF. Here the CDR3 DNA reads TGTGCCAGCAGTTACACAACACCCGGGGAGCTGTTTTTT.

This clonotype was counted a few times. The J gene is TRBJ2-5, the V gene TRBV7-8; no firm D call. The germline gives CDR1 SGHVS, CDR2 FQNEAQ. Trimming shortened V by 7 bases and J by 2 bases, and 11 bases separated the two germline ends. This CDR3 contains 13 residues. The CDR3 loop is CASKNTLQETQYF. CDR3 coding DNA: TGTGCCAGCAAAAATACCTTGCAAGAGACCCAGTACTTC.

This clonotype has at least ten counts. V is TRBV7-9 and J is TRBJ2-7; D is unresolved. Per germline, CDR1 SEHNR and CDR2 FQNEAQ (reference sequence). The CDR3 loop spans 13 amino acids. V dropped 4 bases and J dropped 5 bases, with 12 bases sitting between them. The CDR3: CASSYSSAHEQYF. Written as DNA, the CDR3 is TGTGCCAGCAGCTATTCGAGCGCCCACGAGCAGTACTTC.

This clonotype was seen many times. The J gene is TRBJ2-2, the V gene TRBV4-1; D is tentatively TRBD1 or TRBD2 (5 bases each). Germline values: CDR1 MGHRA, CDR2 YSYEKL. The V gene lost 6 bases and the J gene lost 0 bases, with 17 bases spanning the gap. The CDR3 has 17 residues. In DNA, the CDR3 is TGCGCCAGCAGTCAAAGGCCCTGGGGGACGAACACCGGGGAGCTGTTTTTT. This gives the protein CASSQRPWGTNTGELFF.

The chain links TRBV20-1 to TRBJ2-3; the D is unclear. From germline, CDR1 is DFQATT and CDR2 SNEGSKA (reference sequence). With 6 bases removed from V and 2 bases from J, the gap between germline ends came to 6 bases. The CDR3 sequence is 11 residues long. CDR3 coding DNA: TGCAGTGCCAGACCCACAGATACGCAGTATTTT. This codes for CSARPTDTQYF.

This chain connects TRBV5-1 to TRBJ1-6; D gene ambiguous. The CDR3 covers 15 residues. Germline lookup yields CDR1 SGHRS and CDR2 YFSETQ. The ends were cut back, 0 bases at V and 10 bases at J, with 14 bases in the middle. The chain's CDR3 is CASSLEGGRQSPLHF. DNA of the CDR3: TGCGCCAGCAGCTTGGAGGGAGGACGGCAGTCACCCCTCCACTTT.

The rearrangement links TRBV28 to TRBJ2-7, with D possibly being TRBD1 (6 bases). CDR1 is MDHEN and CDR2 is SYDVKM in the germline V gene. Trimming removed 6 bases from V and 8 bases from J, with 20 bases in between. CDR3 length equals 14 residues. CDR3 residues: CASRMVGASNQQYF. In DNA form, the CDR3 reads TGTGCCAGCAGAATGGTGGGGGCTTCCAACCAGCAGTACTTC.

In this sample, this clonotype turned up many times. V gene TRBV29-1 combines with J gene TRBJ2-7; 9 bases agree with TRBD2. This CDR3 comprises 15 residues. Germline V gene data show CDR1 as SQVTM and CDR2 as ANQGSEA. With 1 base clipped from V and 4 bases from J, the junction kept 8 bases outside the gene matches. The CDR3 reads CSVEGESGRLYEQYF. For the CDR3, the DNA is TGCAGCGTTGAAGGAGAGAGCGGGAGGTTATACGAGCAGTACTTC.

Within the sample, this clonotype is medium-sized. The rearrangement uses TRBV12-3 or TRBV12-4 and TRBJ2-3; D could derive from TRBD1 or TRBD2 (6 bases each). The CDR3 contains 14 residues. The germline V and J ends were trimmed by 3 bases and 6 bases, with 13 bases remaining between them. The CDR3 DNA sequence: TGTGCCAGCAGTTTTACAGGGAGGCGGGATACGCAGTATTTT. This encodes CASSFTGRRDTQYF.

This clonotype was observed at least ten times. The gene calls are TRBV19 and TRBJ2-5, with 14 bases identical to TRBD2. The junction had 6 bases not matched to a gene; V was cut back by 7 bases and J by 5 bases. Germline assignment: CDR1 LNHDA and CDR2 SQIVND (reference sequence). The CDR3 is 15 amino acids. CDR3 nucleotide sequence: TGTGCCAGTACCCCGGGACTAGCGGGAGTTGAGACCCAGTACTTC. This sequence encodes CASTPGLAGVETQYF.

The V call is TRBV7-2, the J call TRBJ1-4; TRBD1 is a possible D gene (5 bases). Trimming took off 7 bases at V and 0 bases at J, with 15 bases between the two ends. Germline loops: CDR1 SGHTA, CDR2 FQGNSA. The CDR3 has 16 amino acids. The CDR3 loop is CASTPSGSATNEKLFF. The CDR3 nucleotides read TGTGCCAGCACTCCATCAGGGTCAGCAACTAATGAAAAACTGTTTTTT.

This clonotype has at least ten counts. The rearrangement uses TRBV5-1 and TRBJ1-2; 8 bases line up with TRBD1. The length of the CDR3 is 15 residues. The ends lost 3 bases at V and 2 bases at J; junction bases unmatched: 6. Germline V gene sequence: CDR1 SGHRS, CDR2 YFSETQ. The CDR3 DNA follows: TGCGCCAGCAGCTCCCGGACAGGGTCGAACTATGGCTACACCTTC. Its protein product is CASSSRTGSNYGYTF.

This clonotype was seen ten or more times. The chain combines TRBV5-1 with TRBJ1-5; possible D gene TRBD1, 5 bases. Germline CDR1 is SGHRS and CDR2 is YFSETQ. The V end lost 9 bases, the J end lost 2 bases, and 21 bases lay between the germline ends. This CDR3 contains 16 residues. The DNA for the CDR3 is TGCGCCACAGCGCGAGGGGCCGTGTCTGGCAATCAGCCCCAGCATTTT. Encoded protein: CATARGAVSGNQPQHF. Based on the CDR3 plus reference TRBV5-1 and TRBJ1-5, the full variable domain is KAGVTQTPRYLIKTRGQQVTLSCSPISGHRSVSWYQQTPGQGLQFLFEYFSETQRNKGNFPGRFSGRQFSNSRSEMNVSTLELGDSALYLCATARGAVSGNQPQHFGDGTRLSIL.

At least ten counts were recorded for this clonotype. The chain is built from TRBV5-1 and TRBJ2-2; 8 bases are a match to TRBD1. This CDR3 contains 19 residues. CDR1 is SGHRS, CDR2 YFSETQ, per germline. V was pared by 4 bases and J by 0 bases, with 14 bases of the junction left unmatched. CDR3 sequence (DNA): TGCGCCAGCAGCCGGACAGGGCTCCTAATTGAGGCGAACACCGGGGAGCTGTTTTTT. Its protein is CASSRTGLLIEANTGELFF. The whole variable domain, remainder taken from reference TRBV5-1 and TRBJ2-2, is KAGVTQTPRYLIKTRGQQVTLSCSPISGHRSVSWYQQTPGQGLQFLFEYFSETQRNKGNFPGRFSGRQFSNSRSEMNVSTLELGDSALYLCASSRTGLLIEANTGELFFGEGSRLTVL.

The V call is TRBV7-9, the J call TRBJ2-7; a possible D gene is TRBD1 (6 bases). The CDR3 runs 15 residues. The V gene's germline CDR1 is SEHNR and CDR2 FQNEAQ (reference sequence). Between the trimmed V and J ends, which lost 4 bases and 5 bases, there was a span of 18 bases. CDR3 loop: CASSSSNLQGNEQYF. The DNA for the CDR3 is TGTGCCAGCAGCTCATCGAACCTACAGGGTAACGAGCAGTACTTC. The full variable domain, with the rest looked up from reference TRBV7-9 and TRBJ2-7, is DTGVSQNPRHKITKRGQNVTFRCDPISEHNRLYWYRQTLGQGPEFLTYFQNEAQLEKSRLLSDRFSAERPKGSFSTLEIQRTEQGDSAMYLCASSSSNLQGNEQYFGPGTRLTVT.

The chain uses TRBV5-6 and TRBJ2-6; 7 bases agree with TRBD1. Trimming cost V 4 bases and J 2 bases; bases outside gene matches: 3. Germline V lookup: CDR1 SGHDT, CDR2 YYEEEE. CDR3 length: 15 residues. CDR3 protein: CASSHGTAGANVLTF. CDR3 nucleotide sequence: TGTGCCAGCAGCCATGGGACAGCTGGGGCCAACGTCCTGACTTTC. The whole variable domain, remainder taken from reference TRBV5-6 and TRBJ2-6, is DAGVTQSPTHLIKTRGQQVTLRCSPKSGHDTVSWYQQALGQGPQFIFQYYEEEERQRGNFPDRFSGHQFPNYSSELNVNALLLGDSALYLCASSHGTAGANVLTFGAGSRLTVL.

This clonotype showed up many times. This chain joins TRBV5-1 and TRBJ2-1; 8 positions agree with TRBD2. This CDR3 is built from 15 residues. The V and J ends lost 0 bases and 1 base, in that order; junction bases with no gene match: 0. In germline, CDR1 is SGHRS, CDR2 YFSETQ. In DNA form, the CDR3 reads TGCGCCAGCAGCTTGGGCGGGAGGTCCTACAATGAGCAGTTCTTC. This encodes CASSLGGRSYNEQFF.